This is a list of T cell receptor beta chains from one sample in a study of cytomegalovirus exposure and HLA in healthy donors. Using immunoSEQ multiplex PCR, the repertoire was profiled, and TCRdb retains in-frame clones only, with some absent. The sample lists approximately 94,000 clones, approximately 80% occurring once. The sequencing sample was made of PBMCs. The receptors originated from a man aged 25-40 years in good health and CMV-seropositive. The CDR3 runs from the conserved cysteine through the conserved F or W. The D gene is left open where the match is weak. Clone size is shown for a subset of rows, as once, few, many or a class of expanded clone.

d_gene: .
v_gene: TRBV15
j_gene: TRBJ2-1
abundance: .
CDR3nt: TGTGCCACCAGCAGGGGGCCTCAGGGTCGGCACTACAATGAGCAGTTCTTC
CDR3aa: CATSRGPQGRHYNEQFF

d_gene: .
v_gene: TRBV5-6
j_gene: TRBJ2-7
abundance: .
CDR3nt: TGTGCCAGCAGACAGGGTTTGGGGTACGAGCAGTACTTC
CDR3aa: CASRQGLGYEQYF

d_gene: TRBD1
v_gene: TRBV11-2
j_gene: TRBJ1-1
abundance: .
CDR3nt: TGTGCCAGCAGCCGGGACAGCCGGGAAAAGGGCTACACTGAAGCTTTCTTT
CDR3aa: CASSRDSREKGYTEAFF

d_gene: .
v_gene: TRBV6-1
j_gene: TRBJ1-4
abundance: .
CDR3nt: TGTGCCAGCAATGCCGGACGGGGAGGAGGGAAACTGTTTTTT
CDR3aa: CASNAGRGGGKLFF

d_gene: TRBD1
v_gene: TRBV19
j_gene: TRBJ1-6
abundance: .
CDR3nt: TGTGCCAGTAGTCCGACAGGGACCAAATCACCCCTCCACTTT
CDR3aa: CASSPTGTKSPLHF

d_gene: .
v_gene: TRBV6-1
j_gene: TRBJ1-3
abundance: .
CDR3nt: TGTGCCAGCAGTGAGTCCCCGGGCACCATATATTTT
CDR3aa: CASSESPGTIYF

d_gene: .
v_gene: TRBV5-1
j_gene: TRBJ1-1
abundance: once
CDR3nt: TGCGCCAGCAGCTCAGGACTCTATATGAACACTGAAGCTTTCTTT
CDR3aa: CASSSGLYMNTEAFF

d_gene: TRBD1
v_gene: TRBV5-1
j_gene: TRBJ2-3
abundance: .
CDR3nt: TGCGCCAGCAGACTGCGACAGGGTCCTACCACAGATACGCAGTATTTT
CDR3aa: CASRLRQGPTTDTQYF

d_gene: .
v_gene: TRBV7-9
j_gene: TRBJ2-3
abundance: .
CDR3nt: TGTGCCAGCAGCGGCACTAGAGGCACGCAGTATTTT
CDR3aa: CASSGTRGTQYF

d_gene: .
v_gene: TRBV28
j_gene: TRBJ1-5
abundance: .
CDR3nt: TGTGCCAGCAGTCTCACCCACCGGCTATCGCCAGGGTACGGCAATCAGCCCCAGCATTTT
CDR3aa: CASSLTHRLSPGYGNQPQHF

d_gene: TRBD1
v_gene: TRBV4-3
j_gene: TRBJ1-1
abundance: once
CDR3nt: TGCGCCAGCAGCCGGGACAGTCTCGGCACTGAAGCTTTCTTT
CDR3aa: CASSRDSLGTEAFF

d_gene: .
v_gene: TRBV5-6
j_gene: TRBJ2-3
abundance: .
CDR3nt: TGTGCCAGCAGCTTGAGGAGGTCTCAACTATCGCCGGATACGCAGTATTTT
CDR3aa: CASSLRRSQLSPDTQYF

d_gene: .
v_gene: TRBV19
j_gene: TRBJ2-7
abundance: .
CDR3nt: TGTGCCAGTAGTCTCCGGCGGGACCGTCCCTACGAGCAGTACTTC
CDR3aa: CASSLRRDRPYEQYF

d_gene: .
v_gene: TRBV20-1
j_gene: TRBJ2-3
abundance: .
CDR3nt: TGCAGTGCTAGTACCGGGAATACGCAGTATTTT
CDR3aa: CSASTGNTQYF

d_gene: .
v_gene: TRBV10-3
j_gene: TRBJ2-6
abundance: .
CDR3nt: TGTGCCATCAGTAAGTCAAGACTGTCTGGGGCCAACGTCCTGACTTTC
CDR3aa: CAISKSRLSGANVLTF

d_gene: TRBD2
v_gene: TRBV11-2
j_gene: TRBJ2-1
abundance: .
CDR3nt: TGTGCCAGCAGCGTAGGGACTAGCGGGAGGTACAATGAGCAGTTCTTC
CDR3aa: CASSVGTSGRYNEQFF

d_gene: .
v_gene: TRBV9
j_gene: TRBJ2-3
abundance: few
CDR3nt: TGTGCCAGCAGCGTGAGCGGACGCACAGATACGCAGTATTTT
CDR3aa: CASSVSGRTDTQYF

d_gene: .
v_gene: TRBV14
j_gene: TRBJ2-5
abundance: .
CDR3nt: TGTGCCAGCAGCCAAGTGGCGGCTCAAGAGACCCAGTACTTC
CDR3aa: CASSQVAAQETQYF

d_gene: TRBD1
v_gene: TRBV18
j_gene: TRBJ2-2
abundance: .
CDR3nt: TGTGCCAGCTCCCAAGGACAGGGGGCCGGGGAGCTGTTTTTT
CDR3aa: CASSQGQGAGELFF

d_gene: .
v_gene: TRBV6-1
j_gene: TRBJ1-1
abundance: few
CDR3nt: TGTGCCAGCAGTCGGAGCTTAATCACTGAAGCTTTCTTT
CDR3aa: CASSRSLITEAFF

d_gene: TRBD2
v_gene: TRBV25-1
j_gene: TRBJ2-6
abundance: .
CDR3nt: TGTGCCAGCAGTCAGAGCGGGGGGGCGTCTGGGGCCAACGTCCTGACTTTC
CDR3aa: CASSQSGGASGANVLTF

d_gene: TRBD2
v_gene: TRBV5-1
j_gene: TRBJ2-7
abundance: .
CDR3nt: TGCGCCAGCAGCCGGACTAGCGCCCACGAGCAGTACTTC
CDR3aa: CASSRTSAHEQYF

d_gene: TRBD2
v_gene: TRBV14
j_gene: TRBJ2-3
abundance: .
CDR3nt: TGTGCCAGCAGCCAAGATCGAGATGAAGGGGGACTAGCGTTTTCAGATACGCAGTATTTT
CDR3aa: CASSQDRDEGGLAFSDTQYF

d_gene: TRBD1
v_gene: TRBV11-2
j_gene: TRBJ1-1
abundance: .
CDR3nt: TGTGCCAGCAGCTCCCTGAACAGGGGCACTGAAGCTTTCTTT
CDR3aa: CASSSLNRGTEAFF

d_gene: .
v_gene: TRBV6-1
j_gene: TRBJ1-5
abundance: few
CDR3nt: TGTGCCAGCAGTGTAAACAGGGACCGAAATCAGCCCCAGCATTTT
CDR3aa: CASSVNRDRNQPQHF

d_gene: .
v_gene: TRBV29-1
j_gene: TRBJ1-1
abundance: .
CDR3nt: TGCAGCGCCAGGGGTGGGCTCGACTTCGGCACTGAAGCTTTCTTT
CDR3aa: CSARGGLDFGTEAFF

d_gene: .
v_gene: TRBV5-1
j_gene: TRBJ2-1
abundance: once
CDR3nt: TGCGCCAGCAGCTTGCCACTAGTGGGTTTCAATGAGCAGTTCTTC
CDR3aa: CASSLPLVGFNEQFF

d_gene: .
v_gene: TRBV7-2
j_gene: TRBJ2-5
abundance: .
CDR3nt: TGTGCCAGCAGCCGGAGGACGGGGTCGGAGACCCAGTACTTC
CDR3aa: CASSRRTGSETQYF

d_gene: TRBD1
v_gene: TRBV10-3
j_gene: TRBJ1-1
abundance: few
CDR3nt: TGTGCCATCAGGGGCAGGGGGCTCACTGAAGCTTTCTTT
CDR3aa: CAIRGRGLTEAFF

d_gene: TRBD2
v_gene: TRBV4-2
j_gene: TRBJ2-1
abundance: once
CDR3nt: TGTGCCAGCAGCCAAATACTAGCGGGGATCTCCTACAATGAGCAGTTCTTC
CDR3aa: CASSQILAGISYNEQFF

d_gene: .
v_gene: TRBV28
j_gene: TRBJ2-7
abundance: .
CDR3nt: TGCGCCAGCAGTTCCCGACAGACTCACGAGCAGTACTTC
CDR3aa: CASSSRQTHEQYF

d_gene: .
v_gene: TRBV6-6
j_gene: TRBJ1-4
abundance: .
CDR3nt: TGTGCCAGCAGTTTACGGGTTGCGGAAAAACTGTTTTTT
CDR3aa: CASSLRVAEKLFF

d_gene: .
v_gene: TRBV19
j_gene: TRBJ1-1
abundance: .
CDR3nt: TGTGCCAGTAGTATGACCCTCCGGAGCACTGAAGCTTTCTTT
CDR3aa: CASSMTLRSTEAFF

d_gene: TRBD1
v_gene: TRBV7-3
j_gene: TRBJ2-7
abundance: .
CDR3nt: TGTGCCAGCAGCCCGCCCGACAGGGCCCCCTACGAGCAGTACTTC
CDR3aa: CASSPPDRAPYEQYF

d_gene: .
v_gene: TRBV5-1
j_gene: TRBJ1-6
abundance: .
CDR3nt: TGCGCCAGCAGCTTGGGACAGTCTAATTCACCCCTCCACTTT
CDR3aa: CASSLGQSNSPLHF

d_gene: TRBD2
v_gene: TRBV28
j_gene: TRBJ2-7
abundance: .
CDR3nt: TGTGCCAGCAGTTTCCCCCCACTAGCGGGAGGGCGCTACGAGCAGTACTTC
CDR3aa: CASSFPPLAGGRYEQYF

d_gene: TRBD1
v_gene: TRBV25-1
j_gene: TRBJ1-1
abundance: .
CDR3nt: TGTGCCAGCAGTACAGGGGGCCGCACTGAAGCTTTCTTT
CDR3aa: CASSTGGRTEAFF

d_gene: TRBD2
v_gene: TRBV5-4
j_gene: TRBJ2-1
abundance: .
CDR3nt: TGTGCCAGCAGCCTAGAACTTCGGACTAGCGGGAGGAGCCATGAGCAGTTCTTC
CDR3aa: CASSLELRTSGRSHEQFF

d_gene: .
v_gene: TRBV5-6
j_gene: TRBJ1-6
abundance: .
CDR3nt: TGTGCCAGCAGCTCCTCCCCGCAGGGCTATAATTCACCCCTCCACTTT
CDR3aa: CASSSSPQGYNSPLHF

d_gene: .
v_gene: TRBV28
j_gene: TRBJ1-5
abundance: .
CDR3nt: TGTGCCAGCAGTCTCAGGGTGGGACAGCCCCAGCATTTT
CDR3aa: CASSLRVGQPQHF

d_gene: TRBD2
v_gene: TRBV7-9
j_gene: TRBJ2-4
abundance: few
CDR3nt: TGTGCCAGCAGCGGAGTAACTAGCGCCATTCAGTACTTC
CDR3aa: CASSGVTSAIQYF

d_gene: TRBD2
v_gene: TRBV25-1
j_gene: TRBJ2-1
abundance: .
CDR3nt: TGTGCCAGCAGGACTAGCGGGGGGTCGGATGAGCAGTTCTTC
CDR3aa: CASRTSGGSDEQFF

d_gene: .
v_gene: TRBV7-9
j_gene: TRBJ1-5
abundance: .
CDR3nt: TGTGCCAGCAGCTTAGGAGAATATCAGCCCCAGCATTTT
CDR3aa: CASSLGEYQPQHF

d_gene: .
v_gene: TRBV28
j_gene: TRBJ2-7
abundance: .
CDR3nt: TGTGCCAGCAGTTTCCACAGCCGCTACGAGCAGTACTTC
CDR3aa: CASSFHSRYEQYF

d_gene: TRBD2
v_gene: TRBV7-9
j_gene: TRBJ2-1
abundance: .
CDR3nt: TGTGCCAGCAGCCCAAGCGGGGGAGGTGAGCAGTTCTTC
CDR3aa: CASSPSGGGEQFF